The next 10 T cell receptor beta chains were all read from a single sample in a study of neoadjuvant anti-PD-1 for oral cavity cancer. The time point: after neoadjuvant nivolumab, at surgical resection. Repertoires were generated with immunoSEQ multiplex PCR, while TCRdb's copy carries only in-frame clones and drops some. The sample shows thousands of clones, over 50% of them seen only once. This material consisted of PBMCs, taken after nivolumab (anti-PD-1) treatment. The receptor set was obtained from a person between 40 and 85 years old with oral cavity squamous cell carcinoma.

This chain joins TRBV2 and TRBJ1-1; D remains ambiguous. V shed 4 bases and J shed 8 bases, with 17 bases lying between them. Per the germline V gene, CDR1 is SNHLY and CDR2 is FYNNEI. The CDR3 totals 14 residues. The CDR3 DNA follows: TGTGCCAGCAGTGGGGGAGGCAGGATTACGGAAGCTTTCTTT. Translating gives CASSGGGRITEAFF. Combining the CDR3 with reference TRBV2 and TRBJ1-1 gives the whole variable domain EPEVTQTPSHQVTQMGQEVILRCVPISNHLYFYWYRQILGQKVEFLVSFYNNEISEKSEIFDDQFSVERPDGSNFTLKIRSTKLEDSAMYFCASSGGGRITEAFFGQGTRLTVV.

The chain joins TRBV29-1 to TRBJ2-3; tentatively, D is TRBD2 (5 bases). V lost 7 bases to trimming and J lost 0 bases, with 5 bases between them. Germline V gene sequence: CDR1 SQVTM, CDR2 ANQGSEA. The CDR3 covers 11 residues. CDR3 in DNA: TGCAGCGGGACTAGCACAGATACGCAGTATTTT. It yields the protein CSGTSTDTQYF.

The V call is TRBV11-3, the J call TRBJ2-2; no clear D gene. The V gene lost 2 bases and the J gene lost 7 bases, with 11 bases spanning the gap. The CDR3 is 14 residues long. Germline values: CDR1 SGHNT, CDR2 YENEEA. The CDR3 spells CASSLRAGVGELFF. DNA of the CDR3: TGTGCCAGCAGCTTACGGGCAGGAGTCGGGGAGCTGTTTTTT.

This rearrangement joins TRBV9 to TRBJ2-7; weak D call: TRBD1 (5 bases). V lost 3 bases to trimming and J lost 5 bases, with 9 bases between them. Germline V gene sequence: CDR1 SGDLS, CDR2 YYNGEE. The CDR3 is 12 amino acids. For the CDR3, the DNA is TGTGCCAGCAGCGCTACAGGTCACGAGCAGTACTTC. Translated: CASSATGHEQYF. Variable domain in full (rest from reference TRBV9 and TRBJ2-7): DSGVTQTPKHLITATGQRVTLRCSPRSGDLSVYWYQQSLDQGLQFLIQYYNGEERAKGNILERFSAQQFPDLHSELNLSSLELGDSALYFCASSATGHEQYFGPGTRLTVT.

The V call is TRBV5-4, the J call TRBJ1-2; D not certain. With 1 base removed from V and 7 bases from J, the gap between germline ends came to 14 bases. Germline CDR1 and CDR2: SGHNT and YYREEE (reference sequence). The CDR3 is made up of 14 amino acids. CDR3 coding DNA: TGTGCCAGCAGCTTGAATTGGGTGTTAGGTGGCTACACCTTC. Translation: CASSLNWVLGGYTF.

This clone was detected a few times. The rearrangement uses TRBV27 and TRBJ1-5; D remains ambiguous. The CDR3 length is 14 residues. V was cut by 3 bases and J by 0 bases, with 6 bases left in between. Germline assignment: CDR1 MNHEY and CDR2 SMNVEV (reference sequence). The CDR3, as DNA: TGTGCCAGCAGTTTGAGGAATAGCAATCAGCCCCAGCATTTT. Translation: CASSLRNSNQPQHF.

The chain uses TRBV4-3 and TRBJ2-6; maybe TRBD1 (6 bases). Germline V gives CDR1 LGHNA, CDR2 YSLEER. This CDR3 is built from 17 residues. Trimming left V 4 bases short and J 2 bases short, with 15 bases between. The CDR3 coding sequence is TGCGCCAGCAGCCCAGTCGAACAGGGAGCTGGGGCCAACGTCCTGACTTTC. Amino acids: CASSPVEQGAGANVLTF.

V is TRBV5-6 and J is TRBJ2-5; 10 nucleotides agree with TRBD2. CDR1 and CDR2 from the germline V gene are SGHDT and YYEEEE. V lost 1 base, J lost 9 bases, and 6 bases stayed unmatched. The CDR3 covers 14 residues. The CDR3 here is CASSLSSGGSAQYF. The CDR3 DNA reads as TGTGCCAGCAGCTTGTCTAGCGGGGGTTCGGCCCAGTACTTC.

For the CDR3, the DNA is TGTGCCAGTAGTATCCGAGCGGGGGCCAGCCAAGAGACCCAGTACTTC. Protein: CASSIRAGASQETQYF. The rearrangement uses TRBV19 and TRBJ2-5; 8 nucleotides line up with TRBD2. This CDR3 spans 16 amino acids. The V gene end was trimmed by 3 bases and the J gene end by 1 base; junction bases not matched to a gene: 7. From germline, CDR1 is LNHDA and CDR2 SQIVND (reference sequence).

The gene calls are TRBV5-6 and TRBJ2-1; D is possibly TRBD1 (6 bases). V was shortened by 4 bases and J by 0 bases, with 20 bases between the two germline ends. Germline CDR1 SGHDT, CDR2 YYEEEE. The CDR3 has 18 residues. The CDR3 spells CASSPYLRQASSYNEQFF. The CDR3 coding sequence is TGTGCCAGCAGCCCATACCTGCGACAGGCGAGCTCCTACAATGAGCAGTTCTTC.